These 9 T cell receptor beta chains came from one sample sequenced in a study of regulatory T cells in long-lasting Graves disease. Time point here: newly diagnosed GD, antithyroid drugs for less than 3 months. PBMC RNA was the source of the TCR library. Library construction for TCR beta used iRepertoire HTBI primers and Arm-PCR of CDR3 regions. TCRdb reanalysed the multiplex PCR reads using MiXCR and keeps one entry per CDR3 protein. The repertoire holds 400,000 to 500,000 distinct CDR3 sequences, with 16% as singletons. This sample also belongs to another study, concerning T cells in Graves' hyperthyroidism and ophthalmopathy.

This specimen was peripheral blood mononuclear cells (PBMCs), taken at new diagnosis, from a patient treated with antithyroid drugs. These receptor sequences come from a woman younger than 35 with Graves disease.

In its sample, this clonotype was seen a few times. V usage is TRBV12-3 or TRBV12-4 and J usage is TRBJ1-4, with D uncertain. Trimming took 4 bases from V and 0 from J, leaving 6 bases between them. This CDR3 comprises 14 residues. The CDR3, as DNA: TGTGCCAGCAGTTCAGCGGCAACTAATGAAAAACTGTTTTTT. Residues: CASSSAATNEKLFF.

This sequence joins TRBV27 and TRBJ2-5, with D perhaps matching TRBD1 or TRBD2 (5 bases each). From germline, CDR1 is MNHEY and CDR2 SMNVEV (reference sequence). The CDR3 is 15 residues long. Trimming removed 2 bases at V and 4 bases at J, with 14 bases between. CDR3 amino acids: CASSLGGPRGETQYF. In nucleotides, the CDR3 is TGTGCCAGCAGTTTAGGGGGACCCCGGGGAGAGACCCAGTACTTC.

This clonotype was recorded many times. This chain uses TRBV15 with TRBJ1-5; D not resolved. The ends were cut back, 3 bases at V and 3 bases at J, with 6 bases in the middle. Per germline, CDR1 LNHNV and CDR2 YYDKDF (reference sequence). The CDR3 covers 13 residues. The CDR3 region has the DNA TGTGCCACCAGCAGCAGATTCAATCAGCCCCAGCATTTT. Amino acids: CATSSRFNQPQHF.

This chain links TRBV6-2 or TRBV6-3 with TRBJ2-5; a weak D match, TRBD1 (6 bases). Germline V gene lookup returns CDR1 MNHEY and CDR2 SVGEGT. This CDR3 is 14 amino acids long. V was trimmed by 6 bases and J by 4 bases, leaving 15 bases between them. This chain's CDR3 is CASSFWGRRETQYF. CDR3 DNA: TGTGCCAGCAGCTTCTGGGGGCGCCGAGAGACCCAGTACTTC.

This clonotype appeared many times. CDR3 sequence: CASSPRTSGTIEQYF. As DNA, the CDR3 is TGTGCCAGCAGCCCTCGGACTAGCGGGACTATAGAGCAGTACTTC. The chain couples TRBV14 to TRBJ2-7, with 12 bases lining up with TRBD2. Germline CDR1 reads SGHDN; CDR2 reads FVKESK. The J segment lost 7 bases and the V segment lost 4 bases, leaving 8 bases of the junction unmatched. This CDR3 has 15 amino acids.

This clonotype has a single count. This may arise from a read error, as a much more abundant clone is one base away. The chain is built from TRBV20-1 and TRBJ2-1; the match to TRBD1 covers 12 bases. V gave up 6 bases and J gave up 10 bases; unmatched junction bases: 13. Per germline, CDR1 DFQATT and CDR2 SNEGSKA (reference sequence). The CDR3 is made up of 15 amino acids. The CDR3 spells CSAKSPGQGAGEQFF. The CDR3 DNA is TGCAGTGCCAAGTCTCCGGGACAGGGGGCGGGCGAGCAGTTCTTC.

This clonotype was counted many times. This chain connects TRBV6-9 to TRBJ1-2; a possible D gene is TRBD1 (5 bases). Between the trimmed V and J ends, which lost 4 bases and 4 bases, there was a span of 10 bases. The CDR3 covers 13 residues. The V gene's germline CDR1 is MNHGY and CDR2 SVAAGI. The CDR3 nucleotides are TGTGCCAGCAGTTCCGGGACCTTCTATGGCTACACCTTC. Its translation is CASSSGTFYGYTF.

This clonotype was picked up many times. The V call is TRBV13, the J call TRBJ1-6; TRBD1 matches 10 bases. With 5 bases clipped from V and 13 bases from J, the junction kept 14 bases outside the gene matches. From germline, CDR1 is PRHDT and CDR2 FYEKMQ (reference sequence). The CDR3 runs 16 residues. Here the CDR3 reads CASSPRDRGPQTPLHF. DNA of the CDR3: TGTGCCAGCAGCCCACGGGACAGGGGCCCCCAAACTCCCCTCCACTTT.

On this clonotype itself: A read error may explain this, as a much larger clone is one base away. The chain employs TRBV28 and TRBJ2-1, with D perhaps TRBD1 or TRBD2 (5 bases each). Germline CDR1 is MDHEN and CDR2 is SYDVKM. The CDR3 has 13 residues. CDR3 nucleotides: TGTGCCAGCTTGATCCGGGACCACAATGAGCATTTCTTC. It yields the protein CASLIRDHNEHFF.